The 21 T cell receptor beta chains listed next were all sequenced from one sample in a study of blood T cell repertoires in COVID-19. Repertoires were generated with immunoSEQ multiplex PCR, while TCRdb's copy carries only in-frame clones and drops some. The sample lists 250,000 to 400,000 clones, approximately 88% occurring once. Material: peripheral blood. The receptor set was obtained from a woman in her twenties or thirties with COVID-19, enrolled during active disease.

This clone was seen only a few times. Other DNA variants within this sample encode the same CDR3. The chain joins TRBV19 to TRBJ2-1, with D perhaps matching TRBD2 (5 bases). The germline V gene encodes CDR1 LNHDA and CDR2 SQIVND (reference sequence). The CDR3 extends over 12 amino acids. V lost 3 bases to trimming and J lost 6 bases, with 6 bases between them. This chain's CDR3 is CASSIGGNEQFF. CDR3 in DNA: TGTGCCAGTAGTATTGGAGGCAATGAGCAGTTCTTC.

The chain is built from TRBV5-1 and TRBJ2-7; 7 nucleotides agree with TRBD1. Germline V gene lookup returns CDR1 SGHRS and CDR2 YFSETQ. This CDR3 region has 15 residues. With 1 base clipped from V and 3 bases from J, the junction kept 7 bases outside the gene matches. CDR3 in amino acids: CASSLSGTDLYEQYF. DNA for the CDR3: TGCGCCAGCAGCTTGAGTGGGACAGACCTCTACGAGCAGTACTTC.

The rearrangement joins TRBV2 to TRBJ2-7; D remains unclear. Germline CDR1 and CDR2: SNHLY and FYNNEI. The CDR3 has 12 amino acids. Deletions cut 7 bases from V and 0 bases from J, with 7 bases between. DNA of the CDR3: TGTGCCAGCACCATCAGCTCCTACGAGCAGTACTTC. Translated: CASTISSYEQYF.

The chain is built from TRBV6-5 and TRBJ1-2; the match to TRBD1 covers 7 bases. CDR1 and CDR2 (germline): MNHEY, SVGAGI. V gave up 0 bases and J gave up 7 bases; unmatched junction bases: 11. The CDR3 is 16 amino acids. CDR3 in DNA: TGTGCCAGCAGTTACTCGATAAGGGGGCGAGTTGGTGGCTACACCTTC. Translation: CASSYSIRGRVGGYTF.

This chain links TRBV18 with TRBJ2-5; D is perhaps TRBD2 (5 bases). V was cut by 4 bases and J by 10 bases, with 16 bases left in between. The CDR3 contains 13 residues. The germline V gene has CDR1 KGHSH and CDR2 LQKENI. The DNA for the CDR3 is TGTGCCAGCTCACGGGGAACGGAGGACGGCCAGTACTTC. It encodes CASSRGTEDGQYF.

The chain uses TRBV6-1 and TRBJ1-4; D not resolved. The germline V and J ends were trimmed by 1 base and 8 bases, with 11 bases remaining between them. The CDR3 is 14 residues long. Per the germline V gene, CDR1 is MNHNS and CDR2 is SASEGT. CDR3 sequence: CASSEVVPGEKLFF. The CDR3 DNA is TGTGCCAGCAGTGAAGTGGTGCCGGGGGAAAAACTGTTTTTT.

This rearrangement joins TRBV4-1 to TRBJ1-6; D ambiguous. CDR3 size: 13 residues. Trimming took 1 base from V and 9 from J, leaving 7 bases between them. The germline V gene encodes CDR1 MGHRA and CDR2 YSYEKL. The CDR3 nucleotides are TGCGCCAGCAGCCAAGTTGTCAGTTCACCCCTCCACTTT. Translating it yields CASSQVVSSPLHF.

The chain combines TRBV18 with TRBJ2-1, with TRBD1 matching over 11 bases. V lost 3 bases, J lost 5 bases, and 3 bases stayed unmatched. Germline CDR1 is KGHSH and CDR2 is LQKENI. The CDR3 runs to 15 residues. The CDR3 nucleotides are TGTGCCAGCTCACCCGGGACAGGGGGACACAATGAGCAGTTCTTC. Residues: CASSPGTGGHNEQFF.

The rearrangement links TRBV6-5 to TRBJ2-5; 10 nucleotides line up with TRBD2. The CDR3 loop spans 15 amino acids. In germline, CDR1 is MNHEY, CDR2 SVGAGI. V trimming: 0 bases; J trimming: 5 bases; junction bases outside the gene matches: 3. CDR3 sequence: CASSYSAGGPETQYF. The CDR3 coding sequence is TGTGCCAGCAGTTACTCAGCGGGGGGGCCGGAGACCCAGTACTTC.

CDR3 sequence (DNA): TGTGCCAGCAGCTACGGGAACACTGAAGCTTTCTTT. Translation gives CASSYGNTEAFF. V is TRBV11-2 and J is TRBJ1-1, with D unresolved. Trimming took 4 bases from V and 1 from J, leaving 4 bases between them. The germline gives CDR1 SGHAT, CDR2 FQNNGV. The length of the CDR3 is 12 residues.

CDR3 loop: CASSEAKAGGFYGYTF. The CDR3 DNA sequence: TGTGCCAGCAGTGAAGCGAAGGCGGGGGGATTCTATGGCTACACCTTC. The gene calls are TRBV6-1 and TRBJ1-2; D is perhaps TRBD1 (5 bases). Per the germline V gene, CDR1 is MNHNS and CDR2 is SASEGT. The V and J ends lost 0 bases and 4 bases respectively, with 15 bases between them. The CDR3 consists of 16 residues.

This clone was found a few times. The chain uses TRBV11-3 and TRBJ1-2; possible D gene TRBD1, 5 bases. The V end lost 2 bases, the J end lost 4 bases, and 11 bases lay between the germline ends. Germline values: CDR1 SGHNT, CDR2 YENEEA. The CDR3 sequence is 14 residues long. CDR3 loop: CASSLSGFGYGYTF. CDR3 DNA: TGTGCCAGCAGCTTATCAGGGTTTGGCTATGGCTACACCTTC.

Written as DNA, the CDR3 is TGTGCCAGCAGCTTTGGGCTAGCCAAAAACATTCAGTACTTC. Translating it yields CASSFGLAKNIQYF. The gene calls are TRBV7-9 and TRBJ2-4; D unclear. The CDR3 runs to 14 residues. The germline gives CDR1 SEHNR, CDR2 FQNEAQ (reference sequence). Trimming removed 3 bases at V and 0 bases at J, with 6 bases between.

CDR3 sequence (DNA): TGTGCCAGCAGTATTAGTTGGGATACGCAGTATTTT. Protein sequence: CASSISWDTQYF. The chain uses TRBV6-5 and TRBJ2-3; the D is unclear. The germline V and J ends were trimmed by 5 bases and 6 bases, with 9 bases remaining between them. The CDR3 is 12 amino acids. Germline lookup yields CDR1 MNHEY and CDR2 SVGAGI.

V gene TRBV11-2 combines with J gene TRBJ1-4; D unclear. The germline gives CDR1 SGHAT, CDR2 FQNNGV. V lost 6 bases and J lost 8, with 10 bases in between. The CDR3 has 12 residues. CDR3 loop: CASRPGGEKLFF. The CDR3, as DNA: TGTGCCAGCAGGCCAGGAGGAGAAAAACTGTTTTTT.

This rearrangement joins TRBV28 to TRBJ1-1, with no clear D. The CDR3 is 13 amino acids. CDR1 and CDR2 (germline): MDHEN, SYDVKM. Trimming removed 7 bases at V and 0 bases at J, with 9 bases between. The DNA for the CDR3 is TGTGCCAGCAAGGTTGACATGAACACTGAAGCTTTCTTT. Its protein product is CASKVDMNTEAFF.

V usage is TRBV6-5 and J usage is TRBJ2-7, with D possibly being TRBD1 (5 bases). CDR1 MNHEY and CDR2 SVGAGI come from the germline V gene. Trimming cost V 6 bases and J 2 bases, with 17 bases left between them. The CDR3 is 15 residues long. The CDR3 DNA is TGTGCCAGCAGCCCACTCACGACAGTCGCCTACGAGCAGTACGTC. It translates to CASSPLTTVAYEQYV.

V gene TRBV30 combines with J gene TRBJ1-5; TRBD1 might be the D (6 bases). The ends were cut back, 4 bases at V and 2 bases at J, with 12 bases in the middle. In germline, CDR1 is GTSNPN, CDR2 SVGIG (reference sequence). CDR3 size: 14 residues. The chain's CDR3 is CAWKGTWGNQPQHF. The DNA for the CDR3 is TGTGCCTGGAAGGGGACATGGGGCAATCAGCCCCAGCATTTT.

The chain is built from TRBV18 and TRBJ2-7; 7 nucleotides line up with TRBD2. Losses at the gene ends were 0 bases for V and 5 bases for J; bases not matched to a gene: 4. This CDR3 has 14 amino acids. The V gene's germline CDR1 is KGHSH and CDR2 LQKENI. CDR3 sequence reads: CASSPPTSVNEQYF. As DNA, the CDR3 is TGTGCCAGCTCACCACCTACTAGCGTCAACGAGCAGTACTTC.

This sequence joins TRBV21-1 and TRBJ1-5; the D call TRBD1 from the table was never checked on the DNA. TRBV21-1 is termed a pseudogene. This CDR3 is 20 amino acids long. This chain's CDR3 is CASSKVWWDRGVYSNQPQHF. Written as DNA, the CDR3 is TGTGCCAGCAGCAAAGTCTGGTGGGACAGGGGCGTTTATAGCAATCAGCCCCAGCATTTT.

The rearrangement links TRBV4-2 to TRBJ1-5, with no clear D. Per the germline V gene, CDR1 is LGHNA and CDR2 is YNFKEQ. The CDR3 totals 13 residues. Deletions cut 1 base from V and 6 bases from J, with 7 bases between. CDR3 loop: CASSQGTVQPQHF. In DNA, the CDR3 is TGTGCCAGCAGCCAAGGAACGGTTCAGCCCCAGCATTTT.